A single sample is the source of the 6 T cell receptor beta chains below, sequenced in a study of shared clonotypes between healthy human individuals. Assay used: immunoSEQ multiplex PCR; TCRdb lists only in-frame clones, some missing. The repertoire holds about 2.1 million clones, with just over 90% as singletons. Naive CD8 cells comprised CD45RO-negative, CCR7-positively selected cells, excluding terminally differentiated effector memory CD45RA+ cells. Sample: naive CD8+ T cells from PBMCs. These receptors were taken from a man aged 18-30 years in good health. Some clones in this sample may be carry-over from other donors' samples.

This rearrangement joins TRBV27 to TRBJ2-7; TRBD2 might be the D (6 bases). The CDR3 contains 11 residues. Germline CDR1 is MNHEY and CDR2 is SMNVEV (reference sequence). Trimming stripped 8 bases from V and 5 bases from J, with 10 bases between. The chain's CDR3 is CASQEGNEQYF. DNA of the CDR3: TGTGCCAGCCAGGAGGGGAACGAGCAGTACTTC.

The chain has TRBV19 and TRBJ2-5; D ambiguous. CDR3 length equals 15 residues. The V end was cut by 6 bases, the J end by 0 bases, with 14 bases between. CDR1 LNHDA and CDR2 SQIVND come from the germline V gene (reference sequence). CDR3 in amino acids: CASSNSASNQETQYF. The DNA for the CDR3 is TGTGCCAGTAGCAACTCGGCCAGCAACCAAGAGACCCAGTACTTC.

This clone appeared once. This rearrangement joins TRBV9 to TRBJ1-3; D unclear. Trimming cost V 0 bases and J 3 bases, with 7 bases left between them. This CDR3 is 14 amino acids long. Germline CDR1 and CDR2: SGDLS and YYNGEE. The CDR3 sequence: CASSVGSDGNTIYF. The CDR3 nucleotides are TGTGCCAGCAGCGTAGGGTCGGATGGAAACACCATATATTTT.

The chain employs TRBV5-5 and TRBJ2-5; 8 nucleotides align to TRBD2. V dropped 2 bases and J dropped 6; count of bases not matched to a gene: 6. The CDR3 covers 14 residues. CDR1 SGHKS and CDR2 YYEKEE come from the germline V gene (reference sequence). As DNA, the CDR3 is TGTGCCAGCAGCTTATGGCGGGAGGTGCAGACCCAGTACTTC. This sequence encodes CASSLWREVQTQYF. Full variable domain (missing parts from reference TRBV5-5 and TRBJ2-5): DAGVTQSPTHLIKTRGQQVTLRCSPISGHKSVSWYQQVLGQGPQFIFQYYEKEERGRGNFPDRFSARQFPNYSSELNVNALLLGDSALYLCASSLWREVQTQYFGPGTRLLVL.

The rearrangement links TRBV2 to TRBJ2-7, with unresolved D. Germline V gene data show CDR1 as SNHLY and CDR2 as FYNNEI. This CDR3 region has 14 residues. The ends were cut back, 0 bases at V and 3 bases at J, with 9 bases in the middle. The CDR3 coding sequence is TGTGCCAGCAGTGAAGCGGGTCGACTCTACGAGCAGTACTTC. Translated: CASSEAGRLYEQYF.

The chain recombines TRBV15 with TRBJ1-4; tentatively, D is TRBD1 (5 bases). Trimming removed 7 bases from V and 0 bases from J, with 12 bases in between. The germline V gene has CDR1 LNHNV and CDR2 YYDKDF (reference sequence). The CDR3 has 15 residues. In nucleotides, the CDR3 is TGTGCCACCAACGGGGACGATGCAACTAATGAAAAACTGTTTTTT. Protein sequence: CATNGDDATNEKLFF.